The 12 T cell receptor beta chains below were found in one sample sequenced in a study of human T cells and chemical hapten exposure. TCRdb re-analysed the RACE reads in MiXCR, keeping a single row per CDR3 protein. The data contain roughly 89,000 distinct CDR3 sequences, approximately 11% of them seen just once; the ten biggest clones take up 0.85% to 1.2%. Regarding time point: patch test 3, about 24 weeks after DPC sensitization. Treatment: therapeutic diphenylcyclopropenone sensitization with weekly scalp DPC. The material sequenced was whole blood, taken in connection with sensitization to the hapten diphenylcyclopropenone (DPC). These receptors were collected from a woman aged 25 to 39 with alopecia areata. Some clones in this sample may be carry-over from other donors' samples.

In this sample, this clonotype turned up many times. This chain joins TRBV18 and TRBJ1-1; TRBD1 matches at 7 bases. The ends lost 5 bases at V and 3 bases at J; junction bases unmatched: 3. The germline CDR1 and CDR2 sequences are KGHSH and LQKENI. The CDR3 contains 13 residues. Here the CDR3 DNA reads TGTGCCAGCTCAGACGGACAGGACACTGAAGCTTTCTTT. It is translated as CASSDGQDTEAFF.

This clonotype was detected only a few times. The CDR3 DNA reads as TGTGCCAGCAGCCTGAGGACGGATAACACTGAAGCTTTCTTT. This translates into CASSLRTDNTEAFF. The chain is built from TRBV12-3 or TRBV12-4 and TRBJ1-1; D not certain. The V gene lost 6 bases and the J gene lost 2 bases, with 13 bases spanning the gap. The CDR3 loop spans 14 amino acids.

As to this clonotype: A read error may explain this, as a much larger clone is one base away. The genes are TRBV20-1 and TRBJ2-1; 11 nucleotides match TRBD2. The CDR3 has 15 amino acids. CDR1 DFQATT and CDR2 SNEGSKA come from the germline V gene (reference sequence). J gave up 11 bases and V 0 bases, and 9 bases lay outside the gene matches. The DNA for the CDR3 is TGCAGTGCTAGAGATAGCCTAGCGGGAGGTAATAAGCAGTTCTTC. Residues: CSARDSLAGGNKQFF.

The chain employs TRBV9 and TRBJ2-3; D possibly corresponds to TRBD2 (7 bases). The V end lost 0 bases, the J end lost 1 base, and 9 bases lay between the germline ends. The germline CDR1 and CDR2 sequences are SGDLS and YYNGEE. The CDR3 has 15 amino acids. The DNA for the CDR3 is TGTGCCAGCAGCGTAGGGGAGGGGGGCACAGATACGCAGTATTTT. Amino acid sequence: CASSVGEGGTDTQYF.

The V gene is TRBV3-1, the J gene TRBJ2-1; D remains ambiguous. Trimming left V 2 bases short and J 1 base short, with 18 bases between. This CDR3 has 18 amino acids. CDR1 and CDR2 (germline): LGHDT, YNNKEL (reference sequence). CDR3 protein: CASSQSAPTSWSYNEQFF. Here the CDR3 DNA reads TGTGCCAGCAGCCAAAGCGCACCCACCTCTTGGTCCTACAATGAGCAGTTCTTC.

The chain is built from TRBV10-3 and TRBJ2-1, with TRBD2 as a possible D gene (6 bases). Germline CDR1 and CDR2: ENHRY and SYGVKD. Trimming pared 6 bases from V and 15 bases from J, leaving 18 bases between. The CDR3 loop spans 12 amino acids. The CDR3 region is CAIREASGTPFF. CDR3 bases: TGTGCCATCAGGGAGGCGTCCGGGACTCCGTTCTTC.

This sequence joins TRBV27 and TRBJ2-7; D possibly corresponds to TRBD1 (5 bases). The CDR3 is 13 amino acids. Trimming cost V 3 bases and J 0 bases, with 6 bases left between them. The germline V gene encodes CDR1 MNHEY and CDR2 SMNVEV (reference sequence). CDR3 sequence reads: CASSFGHSYEQYF. The CDR3 nucleotides read TGTGCCAGCAGTTTCGGACACTCCTACGAGCAGTACTTC.

This clonotype was recorded at least ten times. This chain uses TRBV12-5 with TRBJ2-1; the match to TRBD2 covers 16 bases. CDR1 is LGHNT, CDR2 FRNRAP, per germline. The V segment lost 7 bases and the J segment 8 bases; nucleotides outside the gene matches: 8. This CDR3 has 16 amino acids. CDR3 loop: CASAPGTSGRGYEQFF. DNA for the CDR3: TGTGCTAGTGCCCCCGGGACTAGCGGGAGGGGGTATGAGCAGTTCTTC.

At least ten counts were recorded for this clonotype. The chain is built from TRBV20-1 and TRBJ1-1; TRBD1 is a possible D gene (6 bases). The V and J ends lost 4 bases and 1 base respectively, with 10 bases between them. The length of the CDR3 is 13 residues. CDR1 and CDR2 from the germline V gene are DFQATT and SNEGSKA (reference sequence). The DNA for the CDR3 is TGCAGTGCTACACCCAGGGGGAACACTGAAGCTTTCTTT. It translates to CSATPRGNTEAFF.

This clonotype was observed a handful of times. V and J are TRBV4-1 and TRBJ2-2; D is uncertain. The germline CDR1 and CDR2 sequences are MGHRA and YSYEKL. The V end lost 4 bases, the J end lost 4 bases, and 13 bases lay between the germline ends. This CDR3 is built from 15 residues. The CDR3 DNA sequence: TGCGCCAGCAGCCCCCCGGAGTGGGCCACCGGGGAGCTGTTTTTT. It specifies CASSPPEWATGELFF.

The V and J genes are TRBV5-1 and TRBJ2-3; D may be TRBD1 or TRBD2 (5 bases each). CDR1 and CDR2 (germline): SGHRS, YFSETQ. V was shortened by 3 bases and J by 0 bases, with 8 bases between the two germline ends. The CDR3 has 14 amino acids. For the CDR3, the DNA is TGCGCCAGCAGCTGGGACGGGAGCACAGATACGCAGTATTTT. The encoded protein is CASSWDGSTDTQYF.

V gene TRBV9 combines with J gene TRBJ2-3; 7 nucleotides align to TRBD2. The CDR3 is 15 amino acids. CDR1 is SGDLS, CDR2 YYNGEE, per germline. J was trimmed by 2 bases and V by 3 bases; bases with no gene match: 6. CDR3 sequence: CASSGASGSTDTQYF. The CDR3 DNA sequence: TGTGCCAGCAGCGGCGCTAGCGGCTCCACAGATACGCAGTATTTT. Full variable domain (rest looked up from reference TRBV9 and TRBJ2-3): DSGVTQTPKHLITATGQRVTLRCSPRSGDLSVYWYQQSLDQGLQFLIQYYNGEERAKGNILERFSAQQFPDLHSELNLSSLELGDSALYFCASSGASGSTDTQYFGPGTRLTVL.